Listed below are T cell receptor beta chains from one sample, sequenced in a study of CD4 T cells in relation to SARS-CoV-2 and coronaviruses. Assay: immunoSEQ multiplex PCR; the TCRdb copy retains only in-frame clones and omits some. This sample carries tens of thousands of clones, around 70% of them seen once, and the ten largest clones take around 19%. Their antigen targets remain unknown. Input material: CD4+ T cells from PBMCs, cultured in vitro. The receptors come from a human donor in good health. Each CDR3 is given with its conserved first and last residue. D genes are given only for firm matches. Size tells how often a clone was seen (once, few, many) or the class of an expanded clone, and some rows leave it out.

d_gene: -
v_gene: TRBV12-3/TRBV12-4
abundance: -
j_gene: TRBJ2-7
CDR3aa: CASSNSGAYEQYF
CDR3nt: TGTGCCAGCAGTAATTCGGGAGCTTACGAGCAGTACTTC

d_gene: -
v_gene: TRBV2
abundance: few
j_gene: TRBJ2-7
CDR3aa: CASSEVVYEQYF
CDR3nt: TGTGCCAGCAGTGAAGTGGTTTACGAGCAGTACTTC

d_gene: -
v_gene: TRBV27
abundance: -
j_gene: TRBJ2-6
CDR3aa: CASSLQGPGANVLTF
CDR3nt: TGTGCCAGCAGTTTACAGGGGCCTGGGGCCAACGTCCTGACTTTC

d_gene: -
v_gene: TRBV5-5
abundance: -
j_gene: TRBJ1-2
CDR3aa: CASSQALGSGYTF
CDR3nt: TGTGCCAGCAGTCAGGCCCTTGGATCTGGCTACACCTTC

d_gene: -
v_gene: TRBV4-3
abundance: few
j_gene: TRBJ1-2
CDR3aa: CASSQVGWDGDGYTF
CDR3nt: TGCGCCAGCAGCCAAGTGGGGTGGGACGGAGATGGCTACACCTTC

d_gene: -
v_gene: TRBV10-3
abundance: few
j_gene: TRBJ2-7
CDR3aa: CAISESIGSSYEQYF
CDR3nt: TGTGCCATCAGTGAGTCGATCGGCAGCTCCTACGAGCAGTACTTC

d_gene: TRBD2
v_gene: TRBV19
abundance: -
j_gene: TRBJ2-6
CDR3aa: CASLGLAGFGANVLTF
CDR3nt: TGTGCCAGTCTTGGTCTAGCGGGATTTGGGGCCAACGTCCTGACTTTC

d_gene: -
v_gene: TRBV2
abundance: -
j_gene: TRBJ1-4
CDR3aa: CASSDGGEYEKLFF
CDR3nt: TGTGCCAGCAGTGACGGGGGGGAATATGAAAAACTGTTTTTT

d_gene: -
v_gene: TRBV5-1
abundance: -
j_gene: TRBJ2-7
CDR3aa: CASSLGQQKGEQYF
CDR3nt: TGCGCCAGCAGCTTGGGACAGCAAAAGGGAGAGCAGTACTTC

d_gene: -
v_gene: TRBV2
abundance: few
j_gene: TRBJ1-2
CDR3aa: CASNERRMYGYGYTF
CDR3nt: TGTGCCAGCAATGAAAGACGAATGTACGGCTATGGCTACACCTTC

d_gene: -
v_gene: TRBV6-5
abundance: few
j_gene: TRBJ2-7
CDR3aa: CASSYSRGPGPYEQYF
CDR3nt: TGTGCCAGCAGTTACTCGCGGGGCCCCGGCCCCTACGAGCAGTACTTC

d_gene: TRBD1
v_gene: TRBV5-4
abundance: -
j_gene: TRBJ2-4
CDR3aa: CASSGGTGGPKNIQYF
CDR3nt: TGTGCCAGCAGCGGCGGGACAGGGGGCCCCAAAAACATTCAGTACTTC

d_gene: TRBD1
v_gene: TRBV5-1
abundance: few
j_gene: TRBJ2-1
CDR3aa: CASSPGQGSYNEQFF
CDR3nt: TGCGCCAGCAGCCCGGGACAGGGTTCCTACAATGAGCAGTTCTTC

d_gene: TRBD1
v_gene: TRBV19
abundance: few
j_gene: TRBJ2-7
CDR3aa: CASSIRTGGGYEQYF
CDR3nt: TGTGCCAGTAGTATCAGAACAGGGGGCGGCTACGAGCAGTACTTC

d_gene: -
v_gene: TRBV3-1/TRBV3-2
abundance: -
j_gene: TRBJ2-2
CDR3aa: CASSQDPRDRGTGELFF
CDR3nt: TGTGCCAGCAGCCAAGATCCCCGGGATAGAGGTACCGGGGAGCTGTTTTTT

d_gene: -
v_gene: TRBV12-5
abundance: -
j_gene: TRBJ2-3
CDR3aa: CASGVGTGSTDTQYF
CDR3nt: TGTGCTAGTGGTGTGGGGACGGGAAGCACAGATACGCAGTATTTT

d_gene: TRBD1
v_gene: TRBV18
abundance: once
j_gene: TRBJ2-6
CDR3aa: CASSPSQGTGANVLTF
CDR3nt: TGTGCCAGCTCACCCTCACAGGGGACTGGGGCCAACGTCCTGACTTTC

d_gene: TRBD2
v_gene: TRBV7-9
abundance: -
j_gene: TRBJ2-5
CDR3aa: CASSPSSTWSGEETQYF
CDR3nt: TGTGCCAGCAGCCCTTCCAGCACGTGGAGCGGGGAAGAGACCCAGTACTTC

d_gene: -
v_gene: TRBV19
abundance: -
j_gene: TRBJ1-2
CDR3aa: CASSIGSVLGAYGYTF
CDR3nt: TGTGCCAGTAGTATCGGATCTGTATTGGGGGCCTATGGCTACACCTTC